The following is a T cell receptor (beta chain) sequence with its context. This sample was included in a study of cytomegalovirus exposure and HLA in healthy donors. Study background: Of around 400 genotyped donors, 81% grouped in the Caucasian-associated ancestry cluster.

Trimming pared 0 bases from V and 3 bases from J, leaving 6 bases between. The CDR3 is made up of 13 amino acids. The V gene's germline CDR1 is SGHRS and CDR2 YFSETQ. The PCR contained 60 Vbeta and 13 Jbeta primers. Profiling relied on immunoSEQ multiplex PCR, and the TCRdb table lists in-frame clones only, not all of them. The data contain 95,000 to 150,000 clones, roughly 80% of them singletons. The J gene is TRBJ2-5, the V gene TRBV5-1; TRBD2 might be the D (6 bases). The sample consisted of PBMCs. The TCR was taken from a man aged 60-69 years in good health and CMV-seropositive. The CDR3 here is CASSLGGEETQYF. The DNA for the CDR3 is TGCGCCAGCAGCTTGGGCGGGGAAGAGACCCAGTACTTC.